The clone carrying this T cell receptor (beta chain) was counted only a few times. Its cognate antigen is unknown. Together with a sample-barcoded 5' primer, a J-beta primer mix was included in a second PCR lasting about 7 to 11 cycles. TCRdb redid the calling of the 5' RACE reads with MiXCR, one entry per CDR3 protein. The sample has approximately 400,000 distinct CDR3 sequences, roughly half seen once. Germline loops: CDR1 MNHEY, CDR2 SMNVEV (reference sequence). This CDR3 is built from 13 residues. Trimming took 3 bases from V and 1 from J, leaving 6 bases between them. The data originate from a study of blood T cells in healthy people across ages. The study, taken as a whole, reports: Across samples, TCR beta diversity tracked strongly with naive T cell percentage.

The chain recombines TRBV27 with TRBJ1-2, with D uncertain. The sequence was obtained from a man aged 60 to 75 in good health. The sample taken for sequencing was blood. This chain's CDR3 is CASSLAGNYGYTF. For the CDR3, the DNA is TGTGCCAGCAGTTTGGCGGGTAACTATGGCTACACCTTC.